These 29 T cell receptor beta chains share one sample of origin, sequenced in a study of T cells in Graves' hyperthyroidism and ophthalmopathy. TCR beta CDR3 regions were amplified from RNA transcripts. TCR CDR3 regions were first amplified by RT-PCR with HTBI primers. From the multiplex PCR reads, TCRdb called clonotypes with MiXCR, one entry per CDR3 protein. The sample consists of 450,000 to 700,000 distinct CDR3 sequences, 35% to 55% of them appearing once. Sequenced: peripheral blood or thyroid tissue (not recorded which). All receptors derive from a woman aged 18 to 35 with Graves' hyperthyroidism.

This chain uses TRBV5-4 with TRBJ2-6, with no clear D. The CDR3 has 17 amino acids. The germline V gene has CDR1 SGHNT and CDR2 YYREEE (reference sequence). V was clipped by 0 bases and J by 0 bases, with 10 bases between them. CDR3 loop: CASSLGAPSSGANVLTF. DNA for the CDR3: TGTGCCAGCAGCTTGGGGGCCCCGAGCTCTGGGGCCAACGTCCTGACTTTC.

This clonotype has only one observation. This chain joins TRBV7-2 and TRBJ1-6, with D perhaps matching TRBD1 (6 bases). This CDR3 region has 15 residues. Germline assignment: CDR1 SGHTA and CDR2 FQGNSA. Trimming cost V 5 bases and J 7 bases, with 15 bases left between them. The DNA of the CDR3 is TGTGCCAGCAGCCCTAAGGGACACCGAAATTCACCCCTCCACTTT. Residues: CASSPKGHRNSPLHF.

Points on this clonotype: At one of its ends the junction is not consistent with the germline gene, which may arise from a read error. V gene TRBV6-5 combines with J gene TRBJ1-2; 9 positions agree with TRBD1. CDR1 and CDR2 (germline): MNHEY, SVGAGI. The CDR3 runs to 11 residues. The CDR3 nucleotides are TGTGCCAGCAGCTTCCGGGACAGGGTGGTCTTC. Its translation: CASSFRDRVVF.

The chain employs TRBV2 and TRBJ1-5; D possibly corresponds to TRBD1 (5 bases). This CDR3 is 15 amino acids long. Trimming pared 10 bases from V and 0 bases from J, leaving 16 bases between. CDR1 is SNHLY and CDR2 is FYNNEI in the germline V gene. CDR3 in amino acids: CATGRGFDSNQPQHF. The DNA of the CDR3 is TGTGCCACGGGGCGGGGGTTCGATAGCAATCAGCCCCAGCATTTT.

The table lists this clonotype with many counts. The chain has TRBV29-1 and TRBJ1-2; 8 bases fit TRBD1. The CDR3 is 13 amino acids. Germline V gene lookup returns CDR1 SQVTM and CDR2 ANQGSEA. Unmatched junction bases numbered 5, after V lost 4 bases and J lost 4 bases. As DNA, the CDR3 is TGCAGCGTTGGGACAGGGCTTCTCTATGGCTACACCTTC. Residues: CSVGTGLLYGYTF.

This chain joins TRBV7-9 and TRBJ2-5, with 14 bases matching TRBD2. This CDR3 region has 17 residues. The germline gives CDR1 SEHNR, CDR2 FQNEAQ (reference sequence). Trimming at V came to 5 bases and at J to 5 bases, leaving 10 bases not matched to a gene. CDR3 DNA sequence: TGTGCCAGCAGCCTCGGGACTAGCGGGAGTCTCGGTGAGACCCAGTACTTC. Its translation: CASSLGTSGSLGETQYF.

Here the CDR3 DNA reads TGTGCCAGCAGCGCCTACGGGACTAGCGACCTTTACAATGAGCAGTTCTTC. Translated: CASSAYGTSDLYNEQFF. The rearrangement links TRBV7-8 to TRBJ2-1; TRBD2 matches 10 bases. The ends lost 5 bases at V and 4 bases at J; junction bases unmatched: 11. The CDR3 sequence is 17 residues long. Germline V gene data show CDR1 as SGHVS and CDR2 as FQNEAQ.

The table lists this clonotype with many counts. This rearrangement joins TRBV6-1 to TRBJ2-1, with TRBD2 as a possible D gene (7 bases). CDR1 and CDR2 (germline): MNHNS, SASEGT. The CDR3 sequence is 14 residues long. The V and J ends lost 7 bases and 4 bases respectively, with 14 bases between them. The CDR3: CASTKGGGYNEQFF. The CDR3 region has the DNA TGTGCCAGCACCAAGGGGGGGGGTTACAATGAGCAGTTCTTC.

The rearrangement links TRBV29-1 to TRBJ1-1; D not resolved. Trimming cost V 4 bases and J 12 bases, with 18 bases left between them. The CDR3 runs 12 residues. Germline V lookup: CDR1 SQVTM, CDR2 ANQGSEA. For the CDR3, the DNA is TGCAGCGTTGGACGTAGCCGGCGGAAGACTTTCTTT. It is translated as CSVGRSRRKTFF.

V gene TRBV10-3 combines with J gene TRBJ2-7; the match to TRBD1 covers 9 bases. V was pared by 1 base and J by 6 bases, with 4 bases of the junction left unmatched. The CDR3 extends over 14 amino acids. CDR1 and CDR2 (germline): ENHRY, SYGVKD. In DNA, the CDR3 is TGTGCCATCAGTGAGTTAGGGACAGGGCGCGAGCAGTACTTC. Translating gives CAISELGTGREQYF.

The DNA for the CDR3 is TGTGCCACCAGTTCTGCCTTTGGAGTGAGTCAGAATTACAATGAGCAGTTCTTC. Protein sequence: CATSSAFGVSQNYNEQFF. The V call is TRBV24-1, the J call TRBJ2-1, with unresolved D. The germline V and J ends were trimmed by 6 bases and 4 bases, with 24 bases remaining between them. Germline lookup yields CDR1 KGHDR and CDR2 SFDVKD. This CDR3 comprises 18 residues.

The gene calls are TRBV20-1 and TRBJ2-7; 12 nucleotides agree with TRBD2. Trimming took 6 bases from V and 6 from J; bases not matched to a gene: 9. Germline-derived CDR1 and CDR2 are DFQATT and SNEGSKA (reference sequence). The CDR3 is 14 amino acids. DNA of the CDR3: TGCAGTGCGGGGCGACTAGCGGGAGTCGGCGAGCAGTACTTC. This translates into CSAGRLAGVGEQYF.

The CDR3 sequence is CASSTMGAWGNGELFF. DNA for the CDR3: TGTGCCAGCAGTACAATGGGGGCCTGGGGTAACGGGGAGCTGTTTTTT. This sequence joins TRBV7-2 and TRBJ2-2, with a tentative D call TRBD1 (6 bases). V was clipped by 6 bases and J by 7 bases, with 21 bases between them. Germline CDR1 reads SGHTA; CDR2 reads FQGNSA. This CDR3 has 16 residues.

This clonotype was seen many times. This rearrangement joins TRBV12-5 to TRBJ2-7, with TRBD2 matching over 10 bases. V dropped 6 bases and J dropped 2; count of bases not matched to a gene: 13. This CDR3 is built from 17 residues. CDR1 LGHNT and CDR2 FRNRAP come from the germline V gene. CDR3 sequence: CASGRGLAVNLPYEQYF. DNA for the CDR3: TGTGCTAGTGGCCGAGGACTAGCGGTCAACCTTCCCTACGAGCAGTACTTC.

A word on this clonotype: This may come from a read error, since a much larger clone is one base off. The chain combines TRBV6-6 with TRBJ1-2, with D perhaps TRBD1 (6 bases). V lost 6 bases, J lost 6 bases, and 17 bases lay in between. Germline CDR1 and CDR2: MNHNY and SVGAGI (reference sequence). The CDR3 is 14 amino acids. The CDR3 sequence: CASSLGARSDGYTF. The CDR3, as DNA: TGTGCCAGCAGCCTGGGGGCTCGCTCGGATGGCTACACCTTC.

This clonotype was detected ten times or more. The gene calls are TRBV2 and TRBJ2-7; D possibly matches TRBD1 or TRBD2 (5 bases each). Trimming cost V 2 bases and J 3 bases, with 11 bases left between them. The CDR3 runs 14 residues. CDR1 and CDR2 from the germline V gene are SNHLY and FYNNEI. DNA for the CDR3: TGTGCCAGCAGTGAAACGGGACGGCGCTACGAGCAGTACTTC. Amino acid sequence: CASSETGRRYEQYF.

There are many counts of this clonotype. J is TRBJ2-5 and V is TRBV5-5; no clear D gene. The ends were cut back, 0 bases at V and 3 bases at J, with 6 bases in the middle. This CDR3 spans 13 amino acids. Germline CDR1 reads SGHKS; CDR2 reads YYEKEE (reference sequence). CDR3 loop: CASSLVSEETQYF. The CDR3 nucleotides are TGTGCCAGCAGCTTGGTAAGCGAAGAGACCCAGTACTTC.

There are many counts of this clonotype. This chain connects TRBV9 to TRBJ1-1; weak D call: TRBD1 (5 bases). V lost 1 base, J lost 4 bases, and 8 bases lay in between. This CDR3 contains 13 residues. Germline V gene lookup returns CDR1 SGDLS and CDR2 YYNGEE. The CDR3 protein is CASSVQGGTEAFF. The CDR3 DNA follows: TGTGCCAGCAGCGTACAGGGAGGCACTGAAGCTTTCTTT.

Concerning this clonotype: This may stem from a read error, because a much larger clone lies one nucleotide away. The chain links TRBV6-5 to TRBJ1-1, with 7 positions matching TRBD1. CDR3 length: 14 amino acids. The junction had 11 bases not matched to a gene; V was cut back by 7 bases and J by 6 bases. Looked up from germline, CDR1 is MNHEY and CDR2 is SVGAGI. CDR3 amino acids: CASNLGQRGPEAFF. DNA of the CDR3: TGTGCCAGCAACCTGGGACAGAGGGGGCCTGAAGCTTTCTTT.

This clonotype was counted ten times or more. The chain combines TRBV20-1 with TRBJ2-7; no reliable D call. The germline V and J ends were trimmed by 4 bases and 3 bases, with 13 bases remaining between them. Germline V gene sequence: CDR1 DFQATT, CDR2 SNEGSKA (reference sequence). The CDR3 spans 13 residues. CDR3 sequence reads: CSAINAGDYEQYF. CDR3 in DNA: TGCAGTGCTATAAATGCCGGCGACTACGAGCAGTACTTC.

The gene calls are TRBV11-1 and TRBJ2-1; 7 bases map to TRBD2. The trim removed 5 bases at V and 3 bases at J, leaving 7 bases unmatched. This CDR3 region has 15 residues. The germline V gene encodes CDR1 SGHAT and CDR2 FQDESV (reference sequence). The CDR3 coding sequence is TGTGCCAGCAGCCCCACTAGCGAGATCTACAATGAGCAGTTCTTC. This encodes CASSPTSEIYNEQFF.

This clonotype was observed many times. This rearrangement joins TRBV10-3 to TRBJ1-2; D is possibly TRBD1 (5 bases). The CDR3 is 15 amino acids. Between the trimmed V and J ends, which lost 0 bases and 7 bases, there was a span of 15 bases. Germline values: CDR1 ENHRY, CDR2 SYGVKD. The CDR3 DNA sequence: TGTGCCATCAGTGAGTCACTGGGGACTATCTCTGGCTACACCTTC. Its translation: CAISESLGTISGYTF.

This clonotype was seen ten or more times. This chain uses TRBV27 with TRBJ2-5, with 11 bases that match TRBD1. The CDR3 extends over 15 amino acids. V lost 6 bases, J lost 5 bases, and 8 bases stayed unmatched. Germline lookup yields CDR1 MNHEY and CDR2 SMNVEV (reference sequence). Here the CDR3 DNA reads TGTGCCAGCAGCTCCGGGACAGGGGGGTCTGAGACCCAGTACTTC. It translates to CASSSGTGGSETQYF.

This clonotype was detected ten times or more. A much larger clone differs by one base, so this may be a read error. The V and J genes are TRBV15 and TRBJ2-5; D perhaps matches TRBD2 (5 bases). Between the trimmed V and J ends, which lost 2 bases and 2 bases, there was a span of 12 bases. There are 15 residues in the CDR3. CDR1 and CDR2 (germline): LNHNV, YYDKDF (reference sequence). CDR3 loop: CATSRNTGIQETQYF. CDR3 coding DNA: TGTGCCACCAGCAGAAATACCGGGATTCAAGAGACCCAGTACTTC.

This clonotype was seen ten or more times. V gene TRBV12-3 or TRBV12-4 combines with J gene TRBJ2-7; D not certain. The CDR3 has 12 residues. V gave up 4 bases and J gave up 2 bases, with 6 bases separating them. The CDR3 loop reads CASSSPPYEQYF. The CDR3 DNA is TGTGCCAGCAGTTCCCCCCCCTACGAGCAGTACTTC.

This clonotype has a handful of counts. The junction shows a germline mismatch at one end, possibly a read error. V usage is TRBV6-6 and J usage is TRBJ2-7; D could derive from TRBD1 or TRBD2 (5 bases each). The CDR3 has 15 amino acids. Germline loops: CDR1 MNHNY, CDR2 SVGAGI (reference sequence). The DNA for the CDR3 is TGTCCCAGCAGTTACGGGGCAGGAGCTAGCTACGAGCAGTACTTC. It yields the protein CPSSYGAGASYEQYF.

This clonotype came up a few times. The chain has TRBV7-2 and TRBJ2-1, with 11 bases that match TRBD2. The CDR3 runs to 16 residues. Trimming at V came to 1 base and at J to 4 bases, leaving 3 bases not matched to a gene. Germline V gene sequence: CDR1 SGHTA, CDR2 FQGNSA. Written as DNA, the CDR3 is TGTGCCAGCAGCTTAGTGAGGACTAGCGGGTACAATGAGCAGTTCTTC. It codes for CASSLVRTSGYNEQFF.

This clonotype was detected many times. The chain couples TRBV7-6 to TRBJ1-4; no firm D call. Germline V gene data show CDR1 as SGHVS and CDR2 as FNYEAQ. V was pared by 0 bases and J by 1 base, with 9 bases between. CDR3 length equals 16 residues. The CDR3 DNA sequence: TGTGCCAGCAGCTTAGCGTTGGGTCGAACTAATGAAAAACTGTTTTTT. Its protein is CASSLALGRTNEKLFF.

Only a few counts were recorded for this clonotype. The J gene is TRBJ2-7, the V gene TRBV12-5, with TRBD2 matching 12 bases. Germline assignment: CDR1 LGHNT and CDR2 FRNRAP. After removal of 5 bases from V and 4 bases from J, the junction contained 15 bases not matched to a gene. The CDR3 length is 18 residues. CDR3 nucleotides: TGTGCTAGTGGTCAAAGACTAGCGGGAGAATCGTATCCATACGAGCAGTACTTC. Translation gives CASGQRLAGESYPYEQYF.